This TCR beta chain was sequenced in a study of blood T cell repertoires in COVID-19. Study as a whole: Sites across the United States, Italy and Spain contributed samples from acute and convalescent COVID-19. PBMCs, B-cell-depleted T cells, or T cells provided the cDNA or gDNA that made up the material.

Trimming cost V 5 bases and J 7 bases; bases outside gene matches: 10. The CDR3 has 14 amino acids. The germline V gene has CDR1 MNHEY and CDR2 SVGAGI. In the original workflow: The assay estimated nucleated cells by amplifying reference gene primers. The protocol was immunoSEQ multiplex PCR, while the TCRdb copy is restricted to in-frame clones and leaves out a portion. V and J calls and clone size are as listed in that table; D and trimming were resolved from the DNA. Among around 140,000 clones listed, 80% to 85% were seen once. V and J are TRBV6-5 and TRBJ1-1; TRBD1 aligns across 7 bases. This receptor was identified in a man aged 55 to 70 with acute or convalescent COVID-19. The sequencing input was peripheral blood. CDR3 sequence: CASSTGQDAIEAFF. CDR3 DNA sequence: TGTGCCAGCAGTACAGGACAGGACGCCATTGAAGCTTTCTTT.